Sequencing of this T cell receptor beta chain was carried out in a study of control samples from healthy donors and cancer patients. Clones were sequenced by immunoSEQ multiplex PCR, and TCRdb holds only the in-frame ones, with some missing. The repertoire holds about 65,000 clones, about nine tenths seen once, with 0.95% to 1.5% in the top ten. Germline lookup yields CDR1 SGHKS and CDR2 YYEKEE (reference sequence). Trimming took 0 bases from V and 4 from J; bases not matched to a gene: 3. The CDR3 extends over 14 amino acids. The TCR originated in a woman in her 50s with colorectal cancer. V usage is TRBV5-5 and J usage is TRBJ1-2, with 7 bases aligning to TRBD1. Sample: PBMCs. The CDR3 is CASSLGQGVYGYTF. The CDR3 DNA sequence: TGTGCCAGCAGCTTGGGACAGGGAGTCTATGGCTACACCTTC.